These 3 T cell receptor beta chains were all obtained from the same sample, sequenced in a study. TCRdb redid the calling of the 5' RACE reads with MiXCR, one entry per CDR3 protein. Found here are under 9,500 distinct CDR3 sequences, 40% to 55% of them singletons; the top ten hold about 3%. The sorted Tregs were CD4+CD25+CD127-/low cells. Sequenced: Tregs sorted from a lymph node. The source of these receptors is a female donor with breast cancer.

This clonotype was counted a few times. The CDR3 loop is CASSEQDRGPYEQYF. The CDR3 DNA sequence: TGTGCCAGCAGTGAACAGGACAGGGGGCCCTACGAGCAGTACTTC. V gene TRBV6-1 combines with J gene TRBJ2-7; 11 bases are a match to TRBD1. There are 15 residues in the CDR3. Germline V CDR1 and CDR2: MNHNS, SASEGT. V gave up 2 bases and J gave up 2 bases; unmatched junction bases: 2.

V and J are TRBV7-9 and TRBJ2-3, with TRBD2 matching 9 bases. Germline assignment: CDR1 SEHNR and CDR2 FQNEAQ (reference sequence). CDR3 length: 15 residues. Trimming took 6 bases from V and 5 from J; bases not matched to a gene: 9. This chain's CDR3 is CASRTAGGPVDTQYF. The DNA for the CDR3 is TGTGCCAGCAGAACCGCGGGGGGGCCTGTAGATACGCAGTATTTT.

In the case of this clonotype: A read error may account for a junction end that differs from germline. This chain connects TRBV7-8 to TRBJ2-2; 7 bases match TRBD1. The V gene's germline CDR1 is SGHVS and CDR2 FQNEAQ. The CDR3 has 17 residues. The CDR3 DNA is TGTGCTAGCAGCTTAGATCGACAGGGTGGGGAGCCCGGGGAGCTGTTTTTT. Protein sequence: CASSLDRQGGEPGELFF.